This TCR beta chain was sequenced for a study of OX40 agonist ivuxolimab in advanced cancers. Regarding the study as a whole: At 0.1-3.0 mg/kg, partial responders had clonal expansion among the lowest observed.

As for this clone: Its matching antigen is unknown.

Assay used: immunoSEQ multiplex PCR; TCRdb lists only in-frame clones, some missing. The table lists 40,000 to 55,000 clones, roughly 80% of them singletons, with around 9.3% in the top ten. The CDR3 totals 16 residues. The germline gives CDR1 MGHRA, CDR2 YSYEKL. With 0 bases clipped from V and 7 bases from J, the junction kept 6 bases outside the gene matches. This TCR was sampled from an adult with an advanced solid tumor such as melanoma, head and neck, liver or kidney cancer. The chain recombines TRBV4-1 with TRBJ2-1, with 10 nucleotides matching TRBD2. The starting material was CD4+ or CD8+ T cells sorted from blood, obtained in a trial of the OX40 agonist ivuxolimab. The CDR3 bases are TGCGCCAGCAGCCAAGATCTAGCGGGGGTAATGAATGAGCAGTTCTTC. Protein: CASSQDLAGVMNEQFF.